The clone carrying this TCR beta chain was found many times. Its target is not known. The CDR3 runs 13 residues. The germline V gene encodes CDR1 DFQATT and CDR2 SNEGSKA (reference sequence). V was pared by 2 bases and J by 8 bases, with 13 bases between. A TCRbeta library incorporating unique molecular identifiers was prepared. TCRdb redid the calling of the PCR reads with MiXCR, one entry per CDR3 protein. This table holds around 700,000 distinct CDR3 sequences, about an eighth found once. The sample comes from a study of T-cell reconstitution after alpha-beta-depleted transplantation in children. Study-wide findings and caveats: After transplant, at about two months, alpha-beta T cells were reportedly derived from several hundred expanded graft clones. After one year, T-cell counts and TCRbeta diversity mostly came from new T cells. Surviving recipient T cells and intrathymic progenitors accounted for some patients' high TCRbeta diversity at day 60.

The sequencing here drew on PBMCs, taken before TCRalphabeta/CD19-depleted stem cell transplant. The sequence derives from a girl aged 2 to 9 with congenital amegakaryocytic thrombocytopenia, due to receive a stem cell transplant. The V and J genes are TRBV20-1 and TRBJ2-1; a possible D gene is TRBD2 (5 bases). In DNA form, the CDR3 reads TGCAGTGCTAGAAAACTAGATTTAGATGAGCAGTTCTTC. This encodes CSARKLDLDEQFF.